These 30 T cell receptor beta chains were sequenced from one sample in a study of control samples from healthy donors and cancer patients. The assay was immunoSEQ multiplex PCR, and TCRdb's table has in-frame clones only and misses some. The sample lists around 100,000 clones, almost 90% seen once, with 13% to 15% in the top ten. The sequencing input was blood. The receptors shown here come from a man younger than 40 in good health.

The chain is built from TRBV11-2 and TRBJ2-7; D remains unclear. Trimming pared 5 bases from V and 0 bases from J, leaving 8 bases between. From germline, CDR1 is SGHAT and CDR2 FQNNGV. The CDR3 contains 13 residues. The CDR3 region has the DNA TGTGCCAGCAGCCCCGACTCCTCCTACGAGCAGTACTTC. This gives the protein CASSPDSSYEQYF.

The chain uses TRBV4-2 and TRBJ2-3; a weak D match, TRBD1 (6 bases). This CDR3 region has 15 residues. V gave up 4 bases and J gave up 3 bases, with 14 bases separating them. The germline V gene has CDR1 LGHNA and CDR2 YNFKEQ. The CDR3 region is CASSLGHFATDTQYF. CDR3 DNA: TGTGCCAGCAGCCTGGGACATTTCGCGACAGATACGCAGTATTTT.

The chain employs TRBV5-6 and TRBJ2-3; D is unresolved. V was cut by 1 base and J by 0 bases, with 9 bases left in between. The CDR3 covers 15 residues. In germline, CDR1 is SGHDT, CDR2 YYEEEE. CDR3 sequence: CASSLYGQSTDTQYF. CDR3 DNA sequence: TGTGCCAGCAGCTTGTACGGGCAAAGCACAGATACGCAGTATTTT.

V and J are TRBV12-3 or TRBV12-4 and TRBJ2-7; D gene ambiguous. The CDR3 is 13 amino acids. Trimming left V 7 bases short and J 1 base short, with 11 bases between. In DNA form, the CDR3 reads TGTGCCAGCACCCTTAGAGGTTCCTACGAGCAGTACTTC. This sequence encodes CASTLRGSYEQYF.

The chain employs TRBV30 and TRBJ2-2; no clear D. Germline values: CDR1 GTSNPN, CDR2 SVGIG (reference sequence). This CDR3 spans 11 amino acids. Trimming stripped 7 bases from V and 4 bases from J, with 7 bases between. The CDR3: CASHGTGELFF. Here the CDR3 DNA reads TGTGCCTCCCACGGCACCGGGGAGCTGTTTTTT.

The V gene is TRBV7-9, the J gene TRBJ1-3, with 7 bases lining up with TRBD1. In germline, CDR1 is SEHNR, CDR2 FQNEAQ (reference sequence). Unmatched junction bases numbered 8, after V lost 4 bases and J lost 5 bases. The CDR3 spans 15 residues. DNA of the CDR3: TGTGCCAGCAGCTCATTACAGGGGTATCGAAACACCATATATTTT. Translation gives CASSSLQGYRNTIYF.

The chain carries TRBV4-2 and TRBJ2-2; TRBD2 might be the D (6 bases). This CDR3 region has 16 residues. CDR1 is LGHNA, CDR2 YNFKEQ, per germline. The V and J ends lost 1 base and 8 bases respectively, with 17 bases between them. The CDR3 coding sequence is TGTGCCAGCAGCCAAGGTAGCGGAAACCCTGGAGGGGAGCTGTTTTTT. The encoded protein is CASSQGSGNPGGELFF.

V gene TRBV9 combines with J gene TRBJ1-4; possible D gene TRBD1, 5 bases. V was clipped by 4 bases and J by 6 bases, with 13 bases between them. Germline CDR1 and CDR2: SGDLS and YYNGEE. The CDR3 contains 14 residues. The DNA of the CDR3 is TGTGCCAGCAGCCGGGACGACCTCCATGAAAAACTGTTTTTT. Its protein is CASSRDDLHEKLFF.

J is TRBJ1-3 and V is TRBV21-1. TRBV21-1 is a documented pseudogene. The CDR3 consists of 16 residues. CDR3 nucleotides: TGTGCCAGCAGCAAAGGGGTGAAGGGTCCTGGAAACACCATATATTTT. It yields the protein CASSKGVKGPGNTIYF.

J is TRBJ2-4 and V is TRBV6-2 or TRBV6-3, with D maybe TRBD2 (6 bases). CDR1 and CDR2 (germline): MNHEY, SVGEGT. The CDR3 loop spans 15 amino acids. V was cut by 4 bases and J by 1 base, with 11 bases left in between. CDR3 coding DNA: TGTGCCAGCAGTTCCCTTCGGGGGGCCAAAAACATTCAGTACTTC. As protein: CASSSLRGAKNIQYF.

CDR3 loop: CATSLSGSYSYNEQFF. The CDR3 DNA reads TGTGCCACCAGTCTTAGCGGGAGTTACTCCTACAATGAGCAGTTCTTC. The gene calls are TRBV24-1 and TRBJ2-1; 9 nucleotides agree with TRBD2. Looked up from germline, CDR1 is KGHDR and CDR2 is SFDVKD. V lost 6 bases, J lost 0 bases, and 5 bases stayed unmatched. This CDR3 is built from 16 residues.

The CDR3 coding sequence is TGTGCCAGCAGTCGAACGGGACTAGCCTACGAGCAGTACTTC. It translates to CASSRTGLAYEQYF. The V call is TRBV27, the J call TRBJ2-7, with 8 bases that match TRBD2. Germline V CDR1 and CDR2: MNHEY, SMNVEV (reference sequence). J gave up 2 bases and V 5 bases, and 5 bases lay outside the gene matches. This CDR3 contains 14 residues.

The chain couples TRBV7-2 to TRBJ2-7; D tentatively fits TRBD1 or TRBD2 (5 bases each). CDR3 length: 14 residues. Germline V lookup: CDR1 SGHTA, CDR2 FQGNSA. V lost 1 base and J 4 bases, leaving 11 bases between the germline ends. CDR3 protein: CASSLERGLYEQYF. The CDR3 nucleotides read TGTGCCAGCAGCTTAGAGAGGGGTTTGTACGAGCAGTACTTC.

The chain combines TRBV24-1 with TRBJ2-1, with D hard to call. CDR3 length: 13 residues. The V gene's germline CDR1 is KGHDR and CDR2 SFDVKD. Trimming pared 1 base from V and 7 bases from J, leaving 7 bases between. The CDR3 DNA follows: TGTGCCACCAGTGATTTTAAAGGGAATGAGCAGTTCTTC. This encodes CATSDFKGNEQFF.

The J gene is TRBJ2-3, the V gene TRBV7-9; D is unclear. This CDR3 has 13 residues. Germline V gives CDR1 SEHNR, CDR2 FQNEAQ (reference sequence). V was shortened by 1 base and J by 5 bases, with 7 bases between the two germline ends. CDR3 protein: CASSLVLEDTQYF. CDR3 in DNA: TGTGCCAGCAGCTTAGTTCTGGAAGATACGCAGTATTTT.

The CDR3 is CASSQTGALQYF. CDR3 DNA: TGCGCCAGCAGCCAGACAGGGGCGCTTCAGTATTTT. This chain joins TRBV4-1 and TRBJ2-3; TRBD1 matches 8 bases. CDR1 MGHRA and CDR2 YSYEKL come from the germline V gene. CDR3 length equals 12 residues. J gave up 12 bases and V 3 bases, and 5 bases lay outside the gene matches.

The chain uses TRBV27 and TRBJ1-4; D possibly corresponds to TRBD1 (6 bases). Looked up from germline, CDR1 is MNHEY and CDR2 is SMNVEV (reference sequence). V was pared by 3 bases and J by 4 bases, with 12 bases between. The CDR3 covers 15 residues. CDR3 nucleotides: TGTGCCAGCAGTTTCCTGGACAGATATAATGAAAAACTGTTTTTT. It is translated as CASSFLDRYNEKLFF.

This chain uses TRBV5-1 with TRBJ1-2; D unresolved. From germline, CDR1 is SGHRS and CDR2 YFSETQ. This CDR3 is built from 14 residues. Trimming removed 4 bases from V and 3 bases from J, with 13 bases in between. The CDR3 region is CASSRRTEDYGYTF. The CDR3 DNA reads TGCGCCAGCAGCCGACGGACGGAGGACTATGGCTACACCTTC.

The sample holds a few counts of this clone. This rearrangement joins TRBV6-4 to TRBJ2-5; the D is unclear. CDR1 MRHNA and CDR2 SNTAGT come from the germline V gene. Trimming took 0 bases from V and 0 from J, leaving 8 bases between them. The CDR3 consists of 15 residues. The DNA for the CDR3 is TGTGCCAGCAGTGACTCGGGCACGCACCAAGAGACCCAGTACTTC. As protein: CASSDSGTHQETQYF.

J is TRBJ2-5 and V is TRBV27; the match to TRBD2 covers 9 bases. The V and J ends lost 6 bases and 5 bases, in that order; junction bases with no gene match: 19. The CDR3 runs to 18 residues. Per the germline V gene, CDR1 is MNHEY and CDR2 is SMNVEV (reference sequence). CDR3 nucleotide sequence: TGTGCCAGCAGACCCCGGGACTTTTATAGCGGGAGCGGGGAGACCCAGTACTTC. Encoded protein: CASRPRDFYSGSGETQYF.

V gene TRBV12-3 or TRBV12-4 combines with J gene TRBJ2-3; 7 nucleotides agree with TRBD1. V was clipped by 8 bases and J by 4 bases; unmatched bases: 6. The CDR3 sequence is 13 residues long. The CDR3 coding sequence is TGTGCCAGCTCGACAGGGAATCCAGATACGCAGTATTTT. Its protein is CASSTGNPDTQYF.

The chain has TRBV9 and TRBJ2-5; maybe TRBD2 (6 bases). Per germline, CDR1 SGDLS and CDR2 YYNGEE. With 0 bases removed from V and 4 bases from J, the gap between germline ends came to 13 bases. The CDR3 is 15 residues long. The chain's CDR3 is CASSVEGTGRETQYF. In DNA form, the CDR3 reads TGTGCCAGCAGCGTAGAGGGGACCGGGAGAGAGACCCAGTACTTC.

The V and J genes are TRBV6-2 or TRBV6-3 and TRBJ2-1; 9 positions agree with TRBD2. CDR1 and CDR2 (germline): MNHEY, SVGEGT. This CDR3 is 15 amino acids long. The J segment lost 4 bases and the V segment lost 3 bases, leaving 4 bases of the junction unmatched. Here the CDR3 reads CASSYSLAGYNEQFF. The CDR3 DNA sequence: TGTGCCAGCAGTTATAGCCTAGCGGGGTACAATGAGCAGTTCTTC.

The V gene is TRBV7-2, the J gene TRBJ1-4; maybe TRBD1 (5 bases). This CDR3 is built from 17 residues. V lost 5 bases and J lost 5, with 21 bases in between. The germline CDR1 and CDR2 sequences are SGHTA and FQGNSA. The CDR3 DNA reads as TGTGCCAGCAGCCCGCGAGGTGGTGGGACGGTGAATGAAAAACTGTTTTTT. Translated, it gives CASSPRGGGTVNEKLFF. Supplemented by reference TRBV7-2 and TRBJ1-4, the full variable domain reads GAGVSQSPSNKVTEKGKDVELRCDPISGHTALYWYRQSLGQGLEFLIYFQGNSAPDKSGLPSDRFSAERTGGSVSTLTIQRTQQEDSAVYLCASSPRGGGTVNEKLFFGSGTQLSVL.

CDR3: CASSFQMNTEAFF. The CDR3 DNA reads TGCGCCAGCAGCTTCCAGATGAACACTGAAGCTTTCTTT. The V gene is TRBV5-1, the J gene TRBJ1-1; D is uncertain. The CDR3 runs to 13 residues. Germline V CDR1 and CDR2: SGHRS, YFSETQ. V lost 2 bases and J lost 0, with 5 bases in between.

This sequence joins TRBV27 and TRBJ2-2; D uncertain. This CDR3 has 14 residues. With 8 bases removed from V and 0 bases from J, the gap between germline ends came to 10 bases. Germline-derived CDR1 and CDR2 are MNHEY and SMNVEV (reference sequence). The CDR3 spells CASGIIANTGELFF. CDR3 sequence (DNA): TGTGCCAGCGGGATAATTGCGAACACCGGGGAGCTGTTTTTT.

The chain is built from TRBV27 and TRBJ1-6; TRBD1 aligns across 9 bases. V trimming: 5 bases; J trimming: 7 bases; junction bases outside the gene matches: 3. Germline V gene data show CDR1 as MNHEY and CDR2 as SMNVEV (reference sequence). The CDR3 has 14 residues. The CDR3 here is CASSAGQGNSPLHF. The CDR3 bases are TGTGCCAGCAGTGCGGGACAGGGCAATTCACCCCTCCACTTT.

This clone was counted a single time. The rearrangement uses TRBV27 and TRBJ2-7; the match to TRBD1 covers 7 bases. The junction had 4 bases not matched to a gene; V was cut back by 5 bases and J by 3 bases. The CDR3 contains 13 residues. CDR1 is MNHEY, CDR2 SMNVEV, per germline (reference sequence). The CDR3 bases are TGTGCCAGCAGTCGGGGACAGAACTACGAGCAGTACTTC. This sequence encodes CASSRGQNYEQYF.

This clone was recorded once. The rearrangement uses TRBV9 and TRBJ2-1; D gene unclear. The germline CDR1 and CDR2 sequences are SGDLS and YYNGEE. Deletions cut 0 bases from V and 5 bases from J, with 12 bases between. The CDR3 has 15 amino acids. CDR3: CASSVDTLRHNEQFF. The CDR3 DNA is TGTGCCAGCAGCGTAGATACTCTTCGTCACAATGAGCAGTTCTTC.

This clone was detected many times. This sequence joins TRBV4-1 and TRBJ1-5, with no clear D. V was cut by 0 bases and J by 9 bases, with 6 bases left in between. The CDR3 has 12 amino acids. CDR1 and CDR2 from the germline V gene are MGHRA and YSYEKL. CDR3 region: CASSQEAGPQHF. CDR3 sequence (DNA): TGCGCCAGCAGCCAAGAAGCGGGGCCCCAGCATTTT.